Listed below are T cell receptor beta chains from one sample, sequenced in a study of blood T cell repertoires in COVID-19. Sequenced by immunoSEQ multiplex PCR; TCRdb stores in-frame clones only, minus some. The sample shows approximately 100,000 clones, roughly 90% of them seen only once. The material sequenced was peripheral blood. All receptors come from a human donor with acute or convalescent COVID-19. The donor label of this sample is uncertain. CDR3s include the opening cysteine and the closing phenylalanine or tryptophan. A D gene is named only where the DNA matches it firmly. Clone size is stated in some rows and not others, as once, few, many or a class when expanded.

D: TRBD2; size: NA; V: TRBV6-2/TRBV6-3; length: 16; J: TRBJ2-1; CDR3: CASSYRTSGGRNEQFF; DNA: TGTGCCAGCAGTTATAGGACTAGCGGGGGACGAAATGAGCAGTTCTTC
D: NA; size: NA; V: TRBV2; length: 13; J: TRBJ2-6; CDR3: CASSEPGANVLTF; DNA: TGTGCCAGCAGTGAACCGGGGGCCAACGTCCTGACTTTC
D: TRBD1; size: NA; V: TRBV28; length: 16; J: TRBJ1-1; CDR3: CASSFLGRDRGTEAFF; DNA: TGTGCCAGCAGTTTTCTCGGACGGGACAGGGGCACTGAAGCTTTCTTT
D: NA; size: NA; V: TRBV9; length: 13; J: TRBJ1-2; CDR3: CASSVDGGYGYTF; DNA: TGTGCCAGCAGCGTAGACGGGGGGTATGGCTACACCTTC
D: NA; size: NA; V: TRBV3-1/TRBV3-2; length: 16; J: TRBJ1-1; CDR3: CASSSRGGNMNTEAFF; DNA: TGTGCCAGCAGCTCTAGGGGGGGGAACATGAACACTGAAGCTTTCTTT
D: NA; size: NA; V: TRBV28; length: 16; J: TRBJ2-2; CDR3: CASSMVGGKNTGELFF; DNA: TGTGCCAGCAGCATGGTGGGGGGAAAGAACACCGGGGAGCTGTTTTTT
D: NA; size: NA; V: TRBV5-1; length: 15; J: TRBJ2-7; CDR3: CASAKDLIVSYEQYF; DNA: TGCGCCAGCGCGAAGGACTTGATAGTTTCCTACGAGCAGTACTTC
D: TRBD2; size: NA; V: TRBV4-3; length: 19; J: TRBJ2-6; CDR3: CASSQEGSSGVAGANVLTF; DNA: TGCGCCAGCAGCCAAGAAGGTTCTAGCGGGGTCGCTGGGGCCAACGTCCTGACTTTC
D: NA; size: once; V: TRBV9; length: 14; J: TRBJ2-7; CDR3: CASSVGRNDYEQYF; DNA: TGTGCCAGCAGCGTTGGGAGGAACGACTACGAGCAGTACTTC
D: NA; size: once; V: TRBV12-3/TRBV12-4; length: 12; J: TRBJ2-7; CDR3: CASSPYTDEQYF; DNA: TGTGCCAGCAGTCCGTACACCGACGAGCAGTACTTC
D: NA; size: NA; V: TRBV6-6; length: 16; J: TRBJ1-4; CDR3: CASSYSGSEGHEKLFF; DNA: TGTGCCAGCAGTTACTCGGGGTCGGAGGGCCATGAAAAACTGTTTTTT
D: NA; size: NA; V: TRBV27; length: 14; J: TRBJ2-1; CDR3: CASSLARAYNEQFF; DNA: TGTGCCAGCAGTTTAGCGCGCGCATACAATGAGCAGTTCTTC
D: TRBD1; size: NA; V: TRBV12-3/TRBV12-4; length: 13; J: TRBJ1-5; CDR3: CASRGQVPGPQHF; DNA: TGTGCCAGCAGAGGACAGGTTCCGGGGCCCCAGCATTTT
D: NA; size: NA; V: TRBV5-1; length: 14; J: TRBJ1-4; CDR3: CASSLRTDNEKLFF; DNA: TGCGCCAGCAGCTTGAGAACTGATAATGAAAAACTGTTTTTT
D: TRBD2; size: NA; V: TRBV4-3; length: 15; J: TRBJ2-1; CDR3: CASSQGLAGGNEQFF; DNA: TGCGCCAGCAGCCAAGGACTAGCGGGGGGGAATGAGCAGTTCTTC
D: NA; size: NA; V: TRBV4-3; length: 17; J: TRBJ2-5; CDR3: CASSPSRTGEGLETQYF; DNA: TGCGCCAGCAGCCCAAGTAGGACGGGGGAAGGTTTAGAGACCCAGTACTTC
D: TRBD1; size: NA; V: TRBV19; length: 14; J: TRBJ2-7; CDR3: CASSPLGQVYEQYF; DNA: TGTGCCAGTAGTCCCCTGGGACAGGTCTACGAGCAGTACTTC
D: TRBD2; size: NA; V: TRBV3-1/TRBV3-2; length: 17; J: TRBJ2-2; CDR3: CASSPGLAGGHTGELFF; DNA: TGTGCCAGCAGCCCGGGACTAGCGGGGGGCCACACCGGGGAGCTGTTTTTT
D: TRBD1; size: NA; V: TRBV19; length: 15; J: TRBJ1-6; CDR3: CASSIGQGGNSPLHF; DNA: TGTGCCAGTAGTATAGGACAGGGTGGGAATTCACCCCTCCACTTT
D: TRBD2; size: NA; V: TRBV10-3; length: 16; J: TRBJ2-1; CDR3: CAISGTSGGVYNEQFF; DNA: TGTGCCATCAGCGGGACTAGCGGGGGGGTCTACAATGAGCAGTTCTTC
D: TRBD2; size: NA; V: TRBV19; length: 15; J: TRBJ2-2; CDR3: CASSWLAGNTGELFF; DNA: TGTGCCAGTAGTTGGCTAGCGGGGAACACCGGGGAGCTGTTTTTT
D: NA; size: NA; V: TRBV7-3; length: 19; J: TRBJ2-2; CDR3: CASSLSPPWTAPNTGELFF; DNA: TGTGCCAGCAGCTTAAGTCCCCCGTGGACAGCCCCGAACACCGGGGAGCTGTTTTTT
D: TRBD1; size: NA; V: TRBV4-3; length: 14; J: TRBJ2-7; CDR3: CASSQDYWTGPYFF; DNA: TGCGCCAGCAGCCAAGATTATTGGACAGGACCTTACTTCTTC
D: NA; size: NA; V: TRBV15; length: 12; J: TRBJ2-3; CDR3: CATSRLTDTQYF; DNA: TGTGCCACCAGCAGGTTAACAGATACGCAGTATTTT
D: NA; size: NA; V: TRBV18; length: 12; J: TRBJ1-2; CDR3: CASSPPSYGYTF; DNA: TGTGCCAGCTCACCACCTTCTTATGGCTACACCTTC
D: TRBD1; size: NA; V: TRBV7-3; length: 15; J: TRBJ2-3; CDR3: CASSITGGRTDTQYF; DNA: TGTGCCAGCAGTATTACAGGGGGCCGCACAGATACGCAGTATTTT
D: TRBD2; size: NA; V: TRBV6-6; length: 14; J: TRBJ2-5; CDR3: CASRASGGQETQYF; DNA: TGTGCCAGCAGGGCTAGCGGGGGCCAAGAGACCCAGTACTTC
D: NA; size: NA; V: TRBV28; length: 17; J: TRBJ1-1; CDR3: CASRIYKAGFGYTEAFF; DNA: TGTGCCAGCAGAATCTACAAGGCCGGTTTCGGGTACACTGAAGCTTTCTTT
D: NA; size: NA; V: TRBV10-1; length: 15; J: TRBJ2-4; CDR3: CASIDLGVWKNIQYF; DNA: TGCGCCAGCATCGACCTCGGGGTATGGAAAAACATTCAGTACTTC
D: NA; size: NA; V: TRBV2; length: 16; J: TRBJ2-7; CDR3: CASSESGRDKTYEQYF; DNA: TGTGCCAGCAGTGAATCGGGCAGGGACAAAACCTACGAGCAGTACTTC
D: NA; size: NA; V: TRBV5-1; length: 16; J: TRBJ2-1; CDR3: CASSTQGFSAYNEQFF; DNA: TGCGCCAGCAGCACCCAGGGGTTTAGCGCCTACAATGAGCAGTTCTTC